A selection of T cell receptor beta chains follows, all from one sample in a study of Graves' ophthalmopathy and Graves' hyperthyroidism. TCRdb passed the multiplex PCR reads through MiXCR, listing each CDR3 protein once. The repertoire has about 380,000 distinct CDR3 sequences, 15% of them found once; the top ten carry 5.5% to 8%. The source material was peripheral blood. These receptors came from a woman aged 18-29 years with stable Graves' hyperthyroidism. Both conserved end residues are part of each CDR3. The D gene is left open where the match is weak. Clone size is given for some rows only: seen once, a few or many times, or a class if the clone is expanded.

V	length	D	size	J	DNA	CDR3
TRBV5-1	18	.	.	TRBJ1-3	TGCGCCAGCAGCTTGAAAAACCTAGGACAGATTTCTGGAAACACCATATATTTT	CASSLKNLGQISGNTIYF
TRBV4-1	15	.	many	TRBJ1-1	TGCGCCAGCAGCCCCCCCCCCCGGAGGGACACTGAAGCTTTCTTT	CASSPPPRRDTEAFF
TRBV6-1	16	TRBD1	many	TRBJ2-7	TGTGCCAGCAGTGAAGGAGAACAGGGGTTCTCCTACGAGCAGTACTTC	CASSEGEQGFSYEQYF
TRBV5-1	14	.	few	TRBJ2-5	TGCGCCAGCAGCCTATCCAGGGGTTTGGAGACCCAGTACTTC	CASSLSRGLETQYF
TRBV27	15	TRBD1	many	TRBJ2-7	TGTGCCAGCAGTTTGGGCAGGGGGCGCAGCTACGAGCAGTACTTC	CASSLGRGRSYEQYF
TRBV3-1	14	.	.	TRBJ1-1	TGTGCCAGCAGCCAACCACAAAGGTCGGGGGAAGCTTTCTTT	CASSQPQRSGEAFF
TRBV29-1	13	.	many	TRBJ1-1	TGCAGCGTACAACAGGGCGGGGAGTCTGAAGCTTTCTTT	CSVQQGGESEAFF
TRBV11-2	15	.	many	TRBJ1-2	TGTGCCAGCAGTCCCACCAATCGGGGGAACTATGGCTACACCTTC	CASSPTNRGNYGYTF
TRBV18	13	TRBD1	few	TRBJ2-7	TGTGCCAGCTCAGATGGACAGGCTAACGAGCAGTACTTC	CASSDGQANEQYF
TRBV11-2	15	.	many	TRBJ2-2	TGTGCCAGCAGCTTAGGACAGACAGCAGTCGGGGAGCTGTTTTTT	CASSLGQTAVGELFF
TRBV7-2	12	.	many	TRBJ1-6	TGTGCCAGCAGCTTAATAGGTTCACCCCTCCACTTT	CASSLIGSPLHF
TRBV5-1	15	.	.	TRBJ2-7	TGCGCCAGCAGCTTGTCTCAGGGAGCGGCTGGTGAGCAGTACTTC	CASSLSQGAAGEQYF
TRBV19	14	.	many	TRBJ1-1	TGTGCCAGTAGTCCCCAACGGGGAAGGACTGAAGCTTTCTTT	CASSPQRGRTEAFF
TRBV7-9	14	.	.	TRBJ1-3	TGTGCCAGCGGCTCCGAATCCTCTGGAAACACCATATATTTT	CASGSESSGNTIYF
TRBV6-2/TRBV6-3	15	TRBD1	.	TRBJ1-5	TGTGCCAGCAGTTACGGAGACAGGGAAGGGCAGCCCCAGCATTTT	CASSYGDREGQPQHF
TRBV12-3/TRBV12-4	14	.	many	TRBJ1-1	TGTGCCAGCAGTTTGAGCCCGGTTAACACTGAAGCTTTCTTT	CASSLSPVNTEAFF
TRBV2	13	.	.	TRBJ1-2	TGTGCCAGCACCATCTCGAGCCCCTATGGCTACACCTTC	CASTISSPYGYTF
TRBV11-2	16	.	.	TRBJ2-7	TGTGCCAGCAGCACCCCCCGAGGACATCAATCCTACGAGCAGTACTTC	CASSTPRGHQSYEQYF
TRBV6-2/TRBV6-3	14	.	many	TRBJ2-7	TGTGCCAGCAGTTACTCCGGCGGACCGACTGGGCAGTACTTC	CASSYSGGPTGQYF
TRBV20-1	15	.	once	TRBJ2-2	TGCAGTGCTAGAGATGGAGGGTCCACCGGTAGGGAGCTGTTTTTT	CSARDGGSTGRELFF
TRBV6-2/TRBV6-3	15	.	many	TRBJ2-7	TGTGCCAGCAGTTACAGTCAGCTCCACTCCTACGAGCAGTACTTC	CASSYSQLHSYEQYF
TRBV12-5	12	.	.	TRBJ1-1	TGTGCTAGTGGTCAGCGACAGGTTGAAGCTTTCTTT	CASGQRQVEAFF
TRBV5-1	14	.	many	TRBJ1-5	TGTGCCAGCAGTTTAGGGACTGCAAATCAGCCCCAGCATTTT	CASSLGTANQPQHF
TRBV19	14	TRBD1	.	TRBJ1-2	TGTGCCAGTATGGGCATGTCAGGGGGCGATGGCTACACCTTC	CASMGMSGGDGYTF
TRBV7-6	16	TRBD2	few	TRBJ2-7	TGTGCCAGCAGCCCCCCGGGACTAGCGGAGGCCTACGAGCAGTACTTC	CASSPPGLAEAYEQYF
TRBV10-3	12	.	.	TRBJ2-7	TGTGCCATCAGTGATCGGGGTGACGAGCAGTACTTC	CAISDRGDEQYF
TRBV6-1	11	.	many	TRBJ2-3	TGTGCCAGCAGGGTCACAGATACGCAGTATTTT	CASRVTDTQYF
TRBV6-1	15	.	many	TRBJ1-6	TGTGCCAGCAGTGAGCAGGTATTTGGTAATTCACCCCTCCACTTT	CASSEQVFGNSPLHF
TRBV6-2/TRBV6-3	18	TRBD2	.	TRBJ2-7	TGTGCCAGCAGTTACTCCCCTCCACTAGCGGGGGGTCTCTACGAGCAGTACTTC	CASSYSPPLAGGLYEQYF
TRBV6-5	15	.	.	TRBJ1-1	TGTGCCAGCAGTTACTCGGGAAGCATGAACACTGAAGCTTTCTTT	CASSYSGSMNTEAFF
TRBV28	13	.	many	TRBJ2-7	TGTGCCAGCAGTTCCCTCAGGGACTTGGAGCAGTACTTC	CASSSLRDLEQYF
TRBV7-8	14	.	many	TRBJ1-1	TGTGCCAGCAGCTTCAGGGCCTTGGGAACTGAAGCTTTCTTT	CASSFRALGTEAFF
TRBV11-3	14	.	many	TRBJ2-7	TGTGCCAGCAGCTTACGGGGACTGGACTACGAGCAGTACTTC	CASSLRGLDYEQYF
TRBV12-3/TRBV12-4	15	TRBD1	many	TRBJ1-2	TGTGCCAGCACCAAAAATCCCGGGACAGGGATTGGCTACACCTTC	CASTKNPGTGIGYTF
TRBV7-2	13	.	many	TRBJ2-7	TGTGCCAGCAGCCCTAGACAGGCTTGGGAGCAGTACTTC	CASSPRQAWEQYF
TRBV28	14	.	many	TRBJ2-2	TGTGCCGTCCAGCCGGGGGCCGAGCCCGGGGAGCTGTTTTTT	CAVQPGAEPGELFF
TRBV6-5	17	.	many	TRBJ2-7	TGTGCCAGCAGTTACTCGGACATCGCGGGGCCGATTTACGAGCAGTACTTC	CASSYSDIAGPIYEQYF
TRBV6-1	14	TRBD2	many	TRBJ2-2	TGTGCCAGCATGCGGGGGGAAGGAACCGGGGAGCTGTTTTTT	CASMRGEGTGELFF
TRBV29-1	13	TRBD1	many	TRBJ1-2	TGCAGCTTTTCCCGGGACAGGGTCTATGGCTACACCTTC	CSFSRDRVYGYTF
TRBV20-1	15	.	few	TRBJ1-2	TGCAGTGCTAGCCCTCGGGCAGTCACAAACTATGGCTACACCTTC	CSASPRAVTNYGYTF
TRBV6-2/TRBV6-3	15	TRBD1	many	TRBJ1-2	TGTGCCAGCAGTTACCCGGGACAGGGCACTGATGGCTACACCTTC	CASSYPGQGTDGYTF
TRBV6-1	13	.	once	TRBJ2-5	TGTGCCAGCAGGATTACAGTTCAAGAGACCCAGTACTTC	CASRITVQETQYF
TRBV20-1	12	.	many	TRBJ1-2	TGCAGTGCTAGAGTTGCGAGCTATGGCTACACCTTC	CSARVASYGYTF
TRBV6-1	13	.	many	TRBJ1-6	TGTGCCAGCAGCCAGGGGTATGGCCCACCCCTCCACTTT	CASSQGYGPPLHF
TRBV10-3	16	TRBD1	many	TRBJ2-7	TGTCTTAGCCGGGACAGGTTTTTTTCGGGCTCCTACGAGCAGTACTTC	CLSRDRFFSGSYEQYF
TRBV25-1	14	TRBD1	many	TRBJ1-1	TGTGCCAGCAGTGAATTAAACAGGGGCACTGAAGCTTTCTTT	CASSELNRGTEAFF
TRBV12-3/TRBV12-4	12	.	many	TRBJ1-2	TGTGCCAGCAGATCGAGGGGTGGCGGCTACACCTTC	CASRSRGGGYTF
TRBV12-3/TRBV12-4	15	.	many	TRBJ1-1	TGTGCCAGCAGTTTAAGGGAGAGTACGAACACTGAAGCTTTCTTT	CASSLRESTNTEAFF
TRBV3-1	17	.	many	TRBJ1-1	TGTGCCAGCAGCCAAGCGTTTAAGGGAGTGTTATCCACTGAAGCTTTCTTT	CASSQAFKGVLSTEAFF
TRBV10-3	12	.	many	TRBJ1-2	TGTGCCATCAAGAGGGCGGGCGCTGGCTACACCTTC	CAIKRAGAGYTF